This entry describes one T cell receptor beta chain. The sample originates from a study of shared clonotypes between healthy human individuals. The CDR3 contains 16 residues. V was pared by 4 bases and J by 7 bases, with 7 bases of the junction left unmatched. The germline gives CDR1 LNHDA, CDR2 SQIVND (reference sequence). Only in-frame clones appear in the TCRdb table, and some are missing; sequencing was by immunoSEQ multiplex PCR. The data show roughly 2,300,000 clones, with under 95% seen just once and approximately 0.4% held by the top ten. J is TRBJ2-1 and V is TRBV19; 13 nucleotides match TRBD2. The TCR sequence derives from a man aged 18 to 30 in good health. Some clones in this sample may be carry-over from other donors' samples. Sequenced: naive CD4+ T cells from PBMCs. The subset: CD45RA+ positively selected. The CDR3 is CASSTQTSGRMNEQFF. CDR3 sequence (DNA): TGTGCCAGTAGTACCCAGACTAGCGGGAGGATGAATGAGCAGTTCTTC.